These 7 T cell receptor beta chains were all obtained from the same sample, sequenced in a study of T cell responses to AZD1222 COVID-19 vaccine. Libraries were prepared by immunoSEQ multiplex PCR; TCRdb keeps only in-frame clonotypes and omits some of them. The sample includes about 120,000 clones, around 92% seen only once; the top ten take more than 13%. This specimen consisted of peripheral blood, obtained on day 0 of AZD1222 vaccination. Receptors originate from an adult in good health.

In its sample, this clone was seen once. The chain combines TRBV11-3 with TRBJ2-2; D remains unclear. The CDR3 consists of 13 residues. Germline V lookup: CDR1 SGHNT, CDR2 YENEEA. V was clipped by 5 bases and J by 7 bases, with 11 bases between them. CDR3 coding DNA: TGTGCCAGCAGCCTTAGTTGGGGCGGGGAGCTGTTTTTT. As protein: CASSLSWGGELFF.

V and J are TRBV19 and TRBJ1-5, with D tentatively TRBD1 (5 bases). Germline CDR1 and CDR2: LNHDA and SQIVND (reference sequence). The ends were cut back, 6 bases at V and 1 base at J, with 13 bases in the middle. This CDR3 is 15 amino acids long. CDR3 sequence reads: CASSKGVGSNQPQHF. The CDR3 nucleotides read TGTGCCAGTAGCAAAGGGGTGGGGAGCAATCAGCCCCAGCATTTT.

V and J are TRBV27 and TRBJ1-1; D is unclear. Germline loops: CDR1 MNHEY, CDR2 SMNVEV (reference sequence). CDR3 length: 16 amino acids. V was pared by 3 bases and J by 5 bases, with 19 bases between. CDR3 region: CASSFGQPDPLTEAFF. CDR3 nucleotide sequence: TGTGCCAGCAGTTTCGGCCAGCCGGATCCCTTAACTGAAGCTTTCTTT.

This sequence joins TRBV27 and TRBJ2-1; 13 nucleotides agree with TRBD2. Germline-derived CDR1 and CDR2 are MNHEY and SMNVEV (reference sequence). The V segment lost 3 bases and the J segment 6 bases; nucleotides outside the gene matches: 14. The CDR3 runs to 19 residues. CDR3 DNA: TGTGCCAGCAGTTTCCCCACTAGCGGGAGGGCCGTAAGATTCAATGAGCAGTTCTTC. Translation: CASSFPTSGRAVRFNEQFF.

The V gene is TRBV19, the J gene TRBJ1-1, with TRBD1 as a possible D gene (6 bases). Between the trimmed V and J ends, which lost 9 bases and 3 bases, there was a span of 17 bases. The CDR3 is 14 amino acids. Germline CDR1 and CDR2: LNHDA and SQIVND (reference sequence). CDR3 sequence (DNA): TGTGCCAGCACCAGACACAGGGATGACACTGAAGCTTTCTTT. It encodes CASTRHRDDTEAFF.

The chain recombines TRBV11-2 with TRBJ1-2; D might be TRBD1 (6 bases). This CDR3 contains 13 residues. The ends were cut back, 5 bases at V and 6 bases at J, with 13 bases in the middle. Germline CDR1 is SGHAT and CDR2 is FQNNGV. The CDR3 spells CASSVGGFDGYTF. CDR3 nucleotides: TGTGCCAGCAGCGTAGGGGGGTTTGATGGCTACACCTTC.

V gene TRBV5-1 combines with J gene TRBJ2-2; D ambiguous. Looked up from germline, CDR1 is SGHRS and CDR2 is YFSETQ. The CDR3 runs to 13 residues. Trimming shortened V by 4 bases and J by 6 bases, and 10 bases separated the two germline ends. The CDR3 sequence: CASSEVSAGELFF. CDR3 in DNA: TGCGCCAGCAGCGAGGTATCGGCCGGGGAGCTGTTTTTT.